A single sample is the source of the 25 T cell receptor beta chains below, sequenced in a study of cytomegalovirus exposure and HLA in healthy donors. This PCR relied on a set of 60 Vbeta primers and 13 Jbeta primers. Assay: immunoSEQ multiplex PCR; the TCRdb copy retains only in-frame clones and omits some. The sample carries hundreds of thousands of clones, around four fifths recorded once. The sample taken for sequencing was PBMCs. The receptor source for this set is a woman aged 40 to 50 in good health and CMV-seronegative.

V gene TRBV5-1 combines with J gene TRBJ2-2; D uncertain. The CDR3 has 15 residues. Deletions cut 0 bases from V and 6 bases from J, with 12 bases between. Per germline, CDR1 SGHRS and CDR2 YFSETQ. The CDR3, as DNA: TGCGCCAGCAGCTTGGGGGCCGTCGCAGCCGGGGAGCTGTTTTTT. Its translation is CASSLGAVAAGELFF. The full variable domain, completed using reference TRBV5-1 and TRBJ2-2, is KAGVTQTPRYLIKTRGQQVTLSCSPISGHRSVSWYQQTPGQGLQFLFEYFSETQRNKGNFPGRFSGRQFSNSRSEMNVSTLELGDSALYLCASSLGAVAAGELFFGEGSRLTVL.

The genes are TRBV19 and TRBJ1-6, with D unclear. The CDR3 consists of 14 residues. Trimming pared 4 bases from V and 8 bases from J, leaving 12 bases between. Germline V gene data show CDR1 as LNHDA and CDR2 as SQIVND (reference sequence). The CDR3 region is CASSRPSRDSPLHF. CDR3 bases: TGTGCCAGTAGTAGGCCTTCGAGGGATTCACCCCTCCACTTT. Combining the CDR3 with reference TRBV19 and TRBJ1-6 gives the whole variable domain DGGITQSPKYLFRKEGQNVTLSCEQNLNHDAMYWYRQDPGQGLRLIYYSQIVNDFQKGDIAEGYSVSREKKESFPLTVTSAQKNPTAFYLCASSRPSRDSPLHFGNGTRLTVT.

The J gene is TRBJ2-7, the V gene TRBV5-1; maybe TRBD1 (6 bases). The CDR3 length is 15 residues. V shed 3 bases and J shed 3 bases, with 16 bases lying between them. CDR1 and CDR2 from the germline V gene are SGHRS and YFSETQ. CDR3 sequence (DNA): TGCGCCAGCAGCTCTGAGACAGGCCTCCTCTACGAGCAGTACTTC. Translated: CASSSETGLLYEQYF.

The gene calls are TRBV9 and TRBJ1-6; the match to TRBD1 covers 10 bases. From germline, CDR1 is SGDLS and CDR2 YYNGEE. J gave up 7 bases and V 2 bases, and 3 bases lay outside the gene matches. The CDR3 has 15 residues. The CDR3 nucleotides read TGTGCCAGCAGCGTCGGACAGGGGGGAAATTCACCCCTCCACTTT. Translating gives CASSVGQGGNSPLHF.

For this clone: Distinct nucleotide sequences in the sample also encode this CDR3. The CDR3 region is CASSFSGGLTDTQYF. CDR3 nucleotides: TGCGCCAGCAGCTTTAGCGGGGGCCTCACAGATACGCAGTATTTT. The chain has TRBV5-1 and TRBJ2-3; 9 bases agree with TRBD2. Unmatched junction bases numbered 3, after V lost 2 bases and J lost 2 bases. The CDR3 extends over 15 amino acids. Germline loops: CDR1 SGHRS, CDR2 YFSETQ.

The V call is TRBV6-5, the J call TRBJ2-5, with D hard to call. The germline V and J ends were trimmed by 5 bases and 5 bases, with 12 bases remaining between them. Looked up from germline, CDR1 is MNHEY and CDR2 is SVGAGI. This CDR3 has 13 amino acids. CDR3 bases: TGTGCCAGCAGTCCCGAGGATCGGGAGACCCAGTACTTC. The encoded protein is CASSPEDRETQYF.

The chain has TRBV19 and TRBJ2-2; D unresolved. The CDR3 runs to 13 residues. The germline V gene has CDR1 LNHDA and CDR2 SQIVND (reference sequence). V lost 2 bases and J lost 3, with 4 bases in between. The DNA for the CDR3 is TGTGCCAGTAGTATATCCGACACCGGGGAGCTGTTTTTT. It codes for CASSISDTGELFF. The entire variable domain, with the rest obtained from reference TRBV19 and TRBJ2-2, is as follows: DGGITQSPKYLFRKEGQNVTLSCEQNLNHDAMYWYRQDPGQGLRLIYYSQIVNDFQKGDIAEGYSVSREKKESFPLTVTSAQKNPTAFYLCASSISDTGELFFGEGSRLTVL.

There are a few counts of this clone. The CDR3 DNA is TGTGCCAGCAGTTACTTTTCGGACAGGGCTCTGTTTTTT. Translation: CASSYFSDRALFF. The chain combines TRBV6-6 with TRBJ1-4; 8 bases align to TRBD1. With 1 base clipped from V and 14 bases from J, the junction kept 6 bases outside the gene matches. The CDR3 is 13 amino acids. Germline V CDR1 and CDR2: MNHNY, SVGAGI (reference sequence).

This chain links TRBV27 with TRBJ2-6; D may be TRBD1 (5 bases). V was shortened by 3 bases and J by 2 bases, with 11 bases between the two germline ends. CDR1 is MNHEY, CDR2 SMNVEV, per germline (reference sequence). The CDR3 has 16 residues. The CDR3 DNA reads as TGTGCCAGCAGTTTTTCAGGGCGAACTGGGGCCAACGTCCTGACTTTC. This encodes CASSFSGRTGANVLTF.

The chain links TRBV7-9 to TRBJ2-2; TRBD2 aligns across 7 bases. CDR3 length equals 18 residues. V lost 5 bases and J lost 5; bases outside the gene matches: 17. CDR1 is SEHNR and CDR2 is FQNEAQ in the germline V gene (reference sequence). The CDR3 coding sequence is TGTGCCAGCAGCCCCGACGATCGAGCGGGAACAGGAACCGGGGAGCTGTTTTTT. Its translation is CASSPDDRAGTGTGELFF.

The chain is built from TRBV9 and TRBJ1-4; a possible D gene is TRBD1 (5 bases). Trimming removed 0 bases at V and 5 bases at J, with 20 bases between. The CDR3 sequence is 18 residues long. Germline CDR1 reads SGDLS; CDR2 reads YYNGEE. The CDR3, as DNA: TGTGCCAGCAGCGTAGCTGATGGACACCGATGGGGCAATGAAAAACTGTTTTTT. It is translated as CASSVADGHRWGNEKLFF.

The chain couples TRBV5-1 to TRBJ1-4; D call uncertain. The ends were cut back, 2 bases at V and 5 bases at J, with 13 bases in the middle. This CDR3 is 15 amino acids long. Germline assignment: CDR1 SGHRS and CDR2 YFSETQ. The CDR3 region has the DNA TGCGCCAGCAGCTTAACCAACAGACAAAATGAAAAACTGTTTTTT. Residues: CASSLTNRQNEKLFF.

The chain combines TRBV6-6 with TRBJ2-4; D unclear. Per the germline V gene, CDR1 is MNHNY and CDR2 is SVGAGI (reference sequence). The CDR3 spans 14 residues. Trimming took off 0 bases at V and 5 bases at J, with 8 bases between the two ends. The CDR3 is CASSYSAVENIQYF. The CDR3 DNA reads TGTGCCAGCAGTTACTCAGCCGTCGAAAACATTCAGTACTTC.

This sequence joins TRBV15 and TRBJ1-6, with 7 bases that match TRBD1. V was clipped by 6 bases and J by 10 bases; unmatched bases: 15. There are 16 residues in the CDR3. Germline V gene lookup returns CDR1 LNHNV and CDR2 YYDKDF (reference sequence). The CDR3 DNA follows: TGTGCCACCAGAGAGGGGAACAGGGGACGTTACTCACCCCTCCACTTT. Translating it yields CATREGNRGRYSPLHF.

CDR3 nucleotides: TGTGCCAGTAGCGCCGTTGGCGGGAGCAATCAGCCCCAGCATTTT. As protein: CASSAVGGSNQPQHF. The J gene is TRBJ1-5, the V gene TRBV19; no firm D call. The CDR3 runs 15 residues. The V and J ends lost 6 bases and 1 base respectively, with 13 bases between them. The germline V gene encodes CDR1 LNHDA and CDR2 SQIVND (reference sequence).

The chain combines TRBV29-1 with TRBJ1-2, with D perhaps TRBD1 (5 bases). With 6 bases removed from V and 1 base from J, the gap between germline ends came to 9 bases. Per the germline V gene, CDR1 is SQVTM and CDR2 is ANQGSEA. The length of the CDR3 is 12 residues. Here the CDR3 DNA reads TGCAGCGTCCTAGACAGTAACTATGGCTACACCTTC. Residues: CSVLDSNYGYTF.

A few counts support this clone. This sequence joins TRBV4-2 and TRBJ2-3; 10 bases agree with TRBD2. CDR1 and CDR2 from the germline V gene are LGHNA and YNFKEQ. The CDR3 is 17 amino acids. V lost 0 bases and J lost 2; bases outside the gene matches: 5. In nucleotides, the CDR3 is TGTGCCAGCAGCCAAGAGGCTAGCGGGGGTCCCACAGATACGCAGTATTTT. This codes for CASSQEASGGPTDTQYF.

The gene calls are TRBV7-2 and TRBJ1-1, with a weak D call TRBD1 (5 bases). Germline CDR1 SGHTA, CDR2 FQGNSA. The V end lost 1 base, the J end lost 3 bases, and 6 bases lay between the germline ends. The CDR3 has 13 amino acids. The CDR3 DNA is TGTGCCAGCAGCTTAGTCAGGGACACTGAAGCTTTCTTT. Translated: CASSLVRDTEAFF.

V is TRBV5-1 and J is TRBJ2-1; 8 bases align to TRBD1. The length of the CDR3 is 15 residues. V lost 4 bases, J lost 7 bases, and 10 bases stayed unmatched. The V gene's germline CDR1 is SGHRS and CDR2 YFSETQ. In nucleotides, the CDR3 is TGCGCCAGCAGCCATCGCCAGGGGGCCGCAAATGAGCAGTTCTTC. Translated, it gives CASSHRQGAANEQFF.

The chain's CDR3 is CASRPGTGGLLTEAFF. CDR3 DNA sequence: TGTGCCAGTAGACCGGGGACAGGGGGCCTTCTTACTGAAGCTTTCTTT. The chain links TRBV19 to TRBJ1-1; 12 bases match TRBD1. The CDR3 length is 16 residues. CDR1 LNHDA and CDR2 SQIVND come from the germline V gene (reference sequence). After removal of 6 bases from V and 5 bases from J, the junction contained 10 bases not matched to a gene.

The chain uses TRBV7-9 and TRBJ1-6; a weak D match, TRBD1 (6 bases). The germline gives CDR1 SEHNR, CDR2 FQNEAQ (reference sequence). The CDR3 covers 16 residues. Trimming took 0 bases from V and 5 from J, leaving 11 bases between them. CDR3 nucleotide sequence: TGTGCCAGCAGCTTAGCGGGCGCAGGGGATAATTCACCCCTCCACTTT. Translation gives CASSLAGAGDNSPLHF.

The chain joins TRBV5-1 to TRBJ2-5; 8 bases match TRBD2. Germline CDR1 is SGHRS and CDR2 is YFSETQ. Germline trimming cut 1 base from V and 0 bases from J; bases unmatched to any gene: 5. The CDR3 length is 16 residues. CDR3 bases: TGCGCCAGCAGCTTGAGTCGGGGGGGAAACCAAGAGACCCAGTACTTC. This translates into CASSLSRGGNQETQYF.

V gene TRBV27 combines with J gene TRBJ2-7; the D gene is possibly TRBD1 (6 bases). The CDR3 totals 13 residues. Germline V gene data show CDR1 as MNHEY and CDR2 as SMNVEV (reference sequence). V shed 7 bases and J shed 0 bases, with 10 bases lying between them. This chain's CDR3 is CASTGHTSYEQYF. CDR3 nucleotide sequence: TGTGCCAGCACGGGACACACCTCCTACGAGCAGTACTTC.

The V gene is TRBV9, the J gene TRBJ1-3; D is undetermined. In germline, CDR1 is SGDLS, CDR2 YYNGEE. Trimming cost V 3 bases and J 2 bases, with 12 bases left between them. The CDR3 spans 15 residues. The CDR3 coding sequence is TGTGCCAGCAGCGCAACACCGATGGCTGGAAACACCATATATTTT. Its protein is CASSATPMAGNTIYF.

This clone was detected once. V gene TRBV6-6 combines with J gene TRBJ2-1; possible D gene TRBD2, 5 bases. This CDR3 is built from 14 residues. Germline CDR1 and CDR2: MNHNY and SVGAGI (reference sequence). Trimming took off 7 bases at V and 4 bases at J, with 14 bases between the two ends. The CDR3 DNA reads TGTGCCAGCATGGGCGGACTTAATTACAATGAGCAGTTCTTC. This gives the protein CASMGGLNYNEQFF.